One sample yielded the 9 T cell receptor beta chains listed below, sequenced in a study of blood T cells in healthy people across ages. A sample-barcoded 5' primer and a J-beta primer mix were used in a second PCR of roughly 7 to 12 cycles. TCRdb called the 5' RACE reads again in MiXCR, with one record for every CDR3 protein. The data hold around 670,000 distinct CDR3 sequences, with less than 35% observed a single time. The sequencing sample was made of blood. Receptor source: a woman of 80 years or more in good health.

CDR3 coding DNA: TGTGCCAGCAGCCTAGAGGGTGGCAGGGGAACAGATACGCAGTATTTT. Its protein product is CASSLEGGRGTDTQYF. The chain joins TRBV3-1 to TRBJ2-3, with D perhaps matching TRBD1 (6 bases). V dropped 4 bases and J dropped 3 bases, with 17 bases sitting between them. CDR3 length: 16 residues. CDR1 is LGHDT and CDR2 is YNNKEL in the germline V gene (reference sequence).

This clonotype has a count of ten or more. V is TRBV20-1 and J is TRBJ1-1; 9 bases are a match to TRBD1. The CDR3 is made up of 14 amino acids. Germline CDR1 is DFQATT and CDR2 is SNEGSKA (reference sequence). Trimming removed 2 bases from V and 8 bases from J; junction bases left unmatched: 9. CDR3 residues: CSARHRDRVFEAFF. CDR3 DNA sequence: TGCAGTGCTAGACACCGGGACAGGGTCTTCGAAGCTTTCTTT.

This clonotype was counted at least ten times. This chain connects TRBV7-3 to TRBJ2-6; no clear D gene. Trimming pared 2 bases from V and 0 bases from J, leaving 8 bases between. Germline CDR1 SGHTA, CDR2 FQGTGA. CDR3 length equals 16 residues. The CDR3 spells CASSLGPSSGANVLTF. The DNA for the CDR3 is TGTGCCAGCAGCTTAGGGCCCAGCTCTGGGGCCAACGTCCTGACTTTC.

There are many counts of this clonotype. The chain recombines TRBV6-5 with TRBJ2-3; 8 positions match TRBD2. Germline CDR1 is MNHEY and CDR2 is SVGAGI. After removal of 2 bases from V and 0 bases from J, the junction contained 4 bases not matched to a gene. The CDR3 consists of 16 residues. CDR3 sequence (DNA): TGTGCCAGCAGTTACGGACTAGCAAGTAGCACAGATACGCAGTATTTT. Translating gives CASSYGLASSTDTQYF.

The sample holds a few counts of this clonotype. The gene calls are TRBV5-6 and TRBJ1-2; 7 bases are shared with TRBD1. After removal of 0 bases from V and 4 bases from J, the junction contained 6 bases not matched to a gene. CDR3 length: 15 residues. Germline V gives CDR1 SGHDT, CDR2 YYEEEE. The CDR3 reads CASSLVGQLSYGYTF. DNA for the CDR3: TGTGCCAGCAGCTTGGTGGGACAGCTAAGCTATGGCTACACCTTC.

Notes on this clonotype: A much larger clone differs by one base, so this may be a read error. The CDR3 protein is CSASGDIGEKLSF. The CDR3 nucleotides read TGCAGTGCTAGCGGGGACATAGGCGAAAAACTGTCTTTT. The chain is built from TRBV20-1 and TRBJ1-4, with D maybe TRBD1 (6 bases). Germline assignment: CDR1 DFQATT and CDR2 SNEGSKA (reference sequence). This CDR3 has 13 residues.

The J gene is TRBJ2-3, the V gene TRBV28, with D perhaps TRBD2 (5 bases). The length of the CDR3 is 16 residues. V was shortened by 6 bases and J by 3 bases, with 19 bases between the two germline ends. Germline CDR1 MDHEN, CDR2 SYDVKM. The CDR3 spells CASRGSWVSGTDTQYF. The CDR3 nucleotides are TGTGCCAGCAGAGGCTCATGGGTTTCGGGGACAGATACGCAGTATTTT.

The sample holds many counts of this clonotype. This chain uses TRBV7-2 with TRBJ2-1; D is uncertain. CDR1 is SGHTA, CDR2 FQGNSA, per germline. The V end was cut by 1 base, the J end by 0 bases, with 16 bases between. The CDR3 contains 18 residues. The CDR3 nucleotides are TGTGCCAGCAGCTTAGACGCTCTGCGCCCTAGCTCCTACAATGAGCAGTTCTTC. The encoded protein is CASSLDALRPSSYNEQFF.

This clonotype was observed a handful of times. The V and J genes are TRBV2 and TRBJ1-3, with D perhaps matching TRBD1 (5 bases). CDR1 is SNHLY and CDR2 is FYNNEI in the germline V gene. V was pared by 7 bases and J by 0 bases, with 13 bases between. The CDR3 runs 15 residues. CDR3 in DNA: TGTGCCAGCATCGCGGGGCAGCGCTCTGGAAACACCATATATTTT. As protein: CASIAGQRSGNTIYF.